The 26 T cell receptor beta chains below were found in one sample sequenced in a study of T cells in Graves' hyperthyroidism and ophthalmopathy. Amplified regions were TCR beta CDR3 sequences from RNA transcripts. In the first-round RT-PCR of the TCR CDR3, the HTBI primer set was used. A single record per CDR3 protein comes from TCRdb applying MiXCR to the multiplex PCR reads. The repertoire has 250,000 to 300,000 distinct CDR3 sequences, approximately 14% of them found once; the top ten carry 30%. The sample taken for sequencing was blood. All receptors derive from a woman in her fifties or sixties with Graves' hyperthyroidism that later progressed to Graves' ophthalmopathy.

The sample holds many counts of this clonotype. V gene TRBV11-3 combines with J gene TRBJ2-1; TRBD2 aligns across 7 bases. CDR3 length: 18 residues. The trim removed 0 bases at V and 3 bases at J, leaving 11 bases unmatched. CDR1 and CDR2 from the germline V gene are SGHNT and YENEEA. CDR3 sequence (DNA): TGTGCCAGCAGCTTAGAGGGGCGCGGGAGCTCCTACTACAATGAGCAGTTCTTC. Its protein is CASSLEGRGSSYYNEQFF. The full variable domain, completed using reference TRBV11-3 and TRBJ2-1, is EAGVVQSPRYKIIEKKQPVAFWCNPISGHNTLYWYLQNLGQGPELLIRYENEEAVDDSQLPKDRFSAERLKGVDSTLKIQPAELGDSAVYLCASSLEGRGSSYYNEQFFGPGTRLTVL.

This clonotype appeared many times. The rearrangement links TRBV18 to TRBJ2-7; D call uncertain. The germline CDR1 and CDR2 sequences are KGHSH and LQKENI. CDR3 length: 14 residues. V was cut by 2 bases and J by 0 bases, with 8 bases left in between. CDR3 loop: CASSPTQDSYEQYF. As DNA, the CDR3 is TGTGCCAGCTCACCAACCCAGGACTCCTACGAGCAGTACTTC.

At least ten counts were recorded for this clonotype. V and J are TRBV27 and TRBJ2-2; the match to TRBD2 covers 7 bases. V gave up 2 bases and J gave up 3 bases; unmatched junction bases: 6. Germline V lookup: CDR1 MNHEY, CDR2 SMNVEV (reference sequence). The CDR3 loop spans 16 amino acids. The CDR3 is CASSLDGRAYTGELFF. The CDR3 DNA is TGTGCCAGCAGTTTAGATGGGAGGGCCTACACCGGGGAGCTGTTTTTT.

This clonotype was recorded at least ten times. The rearrangement uses TRBV7-2 and TRBJ2-7; tentative D call: TRBD2 (5 bases). The CDR3 is 14 amino acids. The germline V gene has CDR1 SGHTA and CDR2 FQGNSA. With 3 bases removed from V and 7 bases from J, the gap between germline ends came to 16 bases. The CDR3 here is CASSFDLPTGEQYF. The CDR3 bases are TGTGCCAGCAGCTTTGACTTACCAACGGGGGAGCAGTACTTC.

This clonotype has a count of ten or more. V and J are TRBV18 and TRBJ2-2, with a possible D match to TRBD2 (5 bases). The CDR3 has 16 amino acids. Germline CDR1 is KGHSH and CDR2 is LQKENI. Between the trimmed V and J ends, which lost 3 bases and 4 bases, there was a span of 15 bases. CDR3 DNA: TGTGCCAGCTCACCGAACCTAGCCCGGGGCACCGGGGAGCTGTTTTTT. It is translated as CASSPNLARGTGELFF.

A word on this clonotype: A much larger clonotype is one base distant, so this may be a read error. V usage is TRBV20-1 and J usage is TRBJ1-5, with D perhaps matching TRBD1 (6 bases). This CDR3 has 12 residues. Germline V gene sequence: CDR1 DFQATT, CDR2 SNEGSKA (reference sequence). The CDR3 DNA sequence: TGCGGTGCTAGGGGGGGCAATCAGCCCCAGCATTTT. It yields the protein CGARGGNQPQHF.

The chain has TRBV5-6 and TRBJ1-1; the match to TRBD1 covers 7 bases. J gave up 0 bases and V 4 bases, and 9 bases lay outside the gene matches. Germline CDR1 SGHDT, CDR2 YYEEEE. The CDR3 is 16 amino acids. CDR3 sequence: CASSGDRVPMNTEAFF. The DNA for the CDR3 is TGTGCCAGCAGCGGAGACAGGGTACCCATGAACACTGAAGCTTTCTTT.

To note about this clonotype: The junction departs from the called germline gene at one end, perhaps through a read error. This chain links TRBV19 with TRBJ2-7, with 7 bases lining up with TRBD2. The CDR3 is made up of 15 amino acids. Germline values: CDR1 LNHDA, CDR2 SQIVND (reference sequence). The CDR3 nucleotides read TGTGCCAGTAGTATTCGATCTAGCGGTACCTACGAGCAGTGCTTC. Encoded protein: CASSIRSSGTYEQCF.

This clonotype appeared many times. The chain couples TRBV6-2 or TRBV6-3 to TRBJ1-2; 7 bases agree with TRBD1. The length of the CDR3 is 12 residues. V shed 9 bases, J shed 4 bases, and the junction held 5 bases outside the gene matches. Germline assignment: CDR1 MNHEY and CDR2 SVGEGT. The CDR3 coding sequence is TGTGCCAGTGCGTCAGGGGGCTATGGCTACACCTTC. Amino acids: CASASGGYGYTF.

This clonotype was observed a handful of times. The gene calls are TRBV4-1 and TRBJ1-5, with D perhaps TRBD1 (6 bases). Trimming shortened V by 1 base and J by 6 bases, and 13 bases separated the two germline ends. This CDR3 is 15 amino acids long. The germline gives CDR1 MGHRA, CDR2 YSYEKL. CDR3 nucleotide sequence: TGCGCCAGCAGCCAAGTACGGGGGGCTTCTCAGCCCCAGCATTTT. It encodes CASSQVRGASQPQHF.

This clonotype was counted ten times or more. The chain recombines TRBV20-1 with TRBJ1-1, with a weak D call TRBD1 (5 bases). CDR1 is DFQATT and CDR2 is SNEGSKA in the germline V gene (reference sequence). This CDR3 comprises 11 residues. The ends were cut back, 6 bases at V and 6 bases at J, with 11 bases in the middle. CDR3 in amino acids: CSAKGVPEAFF. The CDR3 nucleotides read TGCAGTGCAAAAGGGGTTCCTGAAGCTTTCTTT.

The table lists this clonotype with a few counts. The chain employs TRBV29-1 and TRBJ2-3; 11 bases line up with TRBD2. Germline V gene lookup returns CDR1 SQVTM and CDR2 ANQGSEA. After removal of 2 bases from V and 0 bases from J, the junction contained 13 bases not matched to a gene. The CDR3 has 19 amino acids. In DNA, the CDR3 is TGCAGCGTTGAAAATATTTCGCGTAGGACTAGCGGGAGCACAGATACGCAGTATTTT. Amino acids: CSVENISRRTSGSTDTQYF.

The table lists this clonotype with many counts. The rearrangement uses TRBV10-3 and TRBJ2-1, with TRBD2 matching 10 bases. The CDR3 runs to 15 residues. Trimming cost V 3 bases and J 7 bases; bases outside gene matches: 6. Germline lookup yields CDR1 ENHRY and CDR2 SYGVKD. The CDR3 region is CAISEGVLAGNEQFF. In nucleotides, the CDR3 is TGTGCCATCAGTGAAGGGGTACTAGCGGGGAATGAGCAGTTCTTC.

This clonotype was seen many times. This sequence joins TRBV11-1 and TRBJ2-1; D is ambiguous. CDR1 is SGHAT, CDR2 FQDESV, per germline (reference sequence). This CDR3 contains 18 residues. V was shortened by 8 bases and J by 4 bases, with 27 bases between the two germline ends. The CDR3 spells CASRQIGPVAVTYNEQFF. Written as DNA, the CDR3 is TGTGCCAGCCGTCAAATCGGGCCAGTGGCCGTAACTTACAATGAGCAGTTCTTC.

This clonotype was observed many times. The chain carries TRBV5-1 and TRBJ2-4; possibly TRBD2 for D (6 bases). Germline-derived CDR1 and CDR2 are SGHRS and YFSETQ. There are 15 residues in the CDR3. The ends were cut back, 4 bases at V and 6 bases at J, with 17 bases in the middle. Here the CDR3 DNA reads TGCGCCAGCAGCACGGGACTGACCCCAGGAAACATTCAGTACTTC. Translated: CASSTGLTPGNIQYF.

This clonotype was picked up many times. The chain carries TRBV27 and TRBJ1-5; no definite D call. Germline CDR1 MNHEY, CDR2 SMNVEV (reference sequence). This CDR3 contains 13 residues. V was cut by 4 bases and J by 9 bases, with 13 bases left in between. CDR3 sequence reads: CASSSRRLLPQHF. CDR3 DNA: TGTGCCAGCAGTTCAAGGCGATTATTGCCCCAGCATTTT.

A few counts support this clonotype. The J gene is TRBJ1-4, the V gene TRBV15; D may be TRBD1 (5 bases). From germline, CDR1 is LNHNV and CDR2 YYDKDF (reference sequence). This CDR3 is 14 amino acids long. With 6 bases removed from V and 7 bases from J, the gap between germline ends came to 15 bases. DNA of the CDR3: TGTGCCACCAGGCGACAGCAGCGCGGTGAAAAACTGTTTTTT. Translation gives CATRRQQRGEKLFF.

This clonotype was detected ten times or more. The chain couples TRBV5-1 to TRBJ1-4; 11 bases are a match to TRBD1. The CDR3 sequence is 17 residues long. V dropped 0 bases and J dropped 0; count of bases not matched to a gene: 1. From germline, CDR1 is SGHRS and CDR2 YFSETQ. The CDR3 spells CASSLVGQGATNEKLFF. CDR3 bases: TGCGCCAGCAGCTTGGTGGGACAGGGGGCAACTAATGAAAAACTGTTTTTT.

This clonotype appeared many times. The CDR3 spells CASSDTNGYTF. In DNA, the CDR3 is TGTGCCAGCAGTGACACCAATGGCTACACCTTC. This chain uses TRBV2 with TRBJ1-2, with D unclear. V was shortened by 3 bases and J by 6 bases, with 5 bases between the two germline ends. The CDR3 spans 11 residues. CDR1 is SNHLY and CDR2 is FYNNEI in the germline V gene.

This clonotype has more than one count but fewer than ten. This chain links TRBV24-1 with TRBJ2-1; D is perhaps TRBD1 or TRBD2 (5 bases each). The CDR3 runs to 14 residues. V was trimmed by 0 bases and J by 6 bases, leaving 8 bases between them. Germline assignment: CDR1 KGHDR and CDR2 SFDVKD. The CDR3 DNA reads as TGTGCCACCAGTGATTTGGGGGGTATCAATGAGCAGTTCTTC. This codes for CATSDLGGINEQFF.

This clonotype showed up many times. The rearrangement joins TRBV6-2 or TRBV6-3 to TRBJ2-1, with 7 bases lining up with TRBD1. Germline loops: CDR1 MNHEY, CDR2 SVGEGT. Germline trimming cut 7 bases from V and 8 bases from J; bases unmatched to any gene: 14. This CDR3 region has 15 residues. This CDR3 reads CASTPDRTTADEQFF. In DNA form, the CDR3 reads TGTGCCAGCACCCCGGACAGGACGACTGCAGATGAGCAGTTCTTC.

This rearrangement joins TRBV4-2 to TRBJ1-6; D remains unclear. The CDR3 runs 17 residues. Germline values: CDR1 LGHNA, CDR2 YNFKEQ. The ends were cut back, 1 base at V and 0 bases at J, with 10 bases in the middle. The CDR3 DNA reads as TGTGCCAGCAGCCAAGGGAGGGAGAGCTCCTATAATTCACCCCTCCACTTT. Encoded protein: CASSQGRESSYNSPLHF.

Details on this clonotype: One base away lies a much larger clone, so this may be a sequencing read error. CDR3 amino acids: CAGSQPAAMNTEAFF. The CDR3 region has the DNA TGTGCCGGCAGCCAACCGGCAGCTATGAACACTGAAGCTTTCTTT. This rearrangement joins TRBV3-1 to TRBJ1-1; no reliable D call. The CDR3 totals 15 residues. Germline V gene lookup returns CDR1 LGHDT and CDR2 YNNKEL (reference sequence).

Many counts were recorded for this clonotype. The chain links TRBV30 to TRBJ2-7; 9 nucleotides line up with TRBD1. Germline trimming cut 5 bases from V and 3 bases from J; bases unmatched to any gene: 2. The CDR3 has 12 amino acids. Per the germline V gene, CDR1 is GTSNPN and CDR2 is SVGIG (reference sequence). CDR3 sequence reads: CAWSTGGYEQYF. The CDR3 DNA reads as TGTGCCTGGTCGACAGGGGGCTACGAGCAGTACTTC.

This clonotype occurred many times. The rearrangement joins TRBV7-9 to TRBJ1-2, with a possible D match to TRBD1 (6 bases). V lost 7 bases and J 6 bases, leaving 18 bases between the germline ends. Germline assignment: CDR1 SEHNR and CDR2 FQNEAQ (reference sequence). CDR3 size: 14 residues. CDR3 protein: CASTTLGGQHGYTF. CDR3 DNA: TGTGCCAGCACCACCCTCGGGGGGCAGCATGGCTACACCTTC.

This clonotype was picked up a small number of times. V usage is TRBV20-1 and J usage is TRBJ1-1; D might be TRBD1 (5 bases). The germline V gene has CDR1 DFQATT and CDR2 SNEGSKA (reference sequence). V was trimmed by 6 bases and J by 4 bases, leaving 15 bases between them. The CDR3 runs 13 residues. CDR3 nucleotide sequence: TGCAGTGCCGTCCAGGGTCTGGTCACTGAAGCTTTCTTT. Translated, it gives CSAVQGLVTEAFF.